This T cell receptor (beta chain) was identified in a study of immune heterogeneity within non-small cell lung tumors. By proportion, this clonotype is large. The antigen is not known. Findings and limits, study-wide: Within a patient, dominant CDR3 beta clonotypes were shared across sites, though different locations had unique frequent clones.

A first 10-cycle multiplex round used 32 V-gene and 13 J-gene primers on TCR beta CDR3. TCRdb re-called the multiplex PCR reads through MiXCR, storing one row per CDR3 protein. Altogether under 1,500 distinct CDR3 sequences are present, roughly 30% being singletons, with the ten largest covering about two fifths. Template came from bulk tumor genomic DNA, at approximately 600 ng per sample. Multiple widely separated biopsies were taken from each primary tumor at surgery. The cohort was untreated, with newly diagnosed non-small cell lung cancer undergoing curative surgery. The study drew donors from newly diagnosed non-small cell lung cancer patients having surgery with curative intent. Per the germline V gene, CDR1 is SGHNT and CDR2 is YYREEE (reference sequence). The CDR3 covers 16 residues. V shed 3 bases and J 2 bases; nucleotides not matched to a gene: 6.

The source material was lung tumor tissue. The source of this sequence is a man aged 55 to 70 with non-small cell lung cancer. The chain carries TRBV5-4 and TRBJ1-2, with 11 bases lining up with TRBD1. CDR3 sequence: CASSSDGTGGNYGYTF. DNA for the CDR3: TGTGCCAGCAGCTCAGACGGGACAGGGGGGAACTATGGCTACACCTTC.